Below, 28 T cell receptor beta chains from the same sample are listed, as sequenced in a study of control samples from healthy donors and cancer patients. Sequencing used immunoSEQ multiplex PCR; TCRdb keeps in-frame clones, though not all of them. The sample yields around 94,000 clones, roughly 94% seen once. Sequenced sample: blood. These receptors all come from a woman younger than 30 in good health.

CDR3 sequence: CASSDNWGTEAFF. CDR3 DNA sequence: TGTGCCAGTAGTGACAACTGGGGGACTGAAGCTTTCTTT. This chain links TRBV19 with TRBJ1-1; the D gene is possibly TRBD1 (5 bases). CDR1 is LNHDA and CDR2 is SQIVND in the germline V gene (reference sequence). The CDR3 is 13 residues long. V was trimmed by 5 bases and J by 5 bases, leaving 12 bases between them.

The chain employs TRBV6-5 and TRBJ1-1; TRBD1 matches 7 bases. The J segment lost 1 base and the V segment lost 5 bases, leaving 7 bases of the junction unmatched. From germline, CDR1 is MNHEY and CDR2 SVGAGI. CDR3 size: 15 residues. The CDR3 DNA reads as TGTGCCAGCAGTACCCGGACAGGCCGGAACACTGAAGCTTTCTTT. This encodes CASSTRTGRNTEAFF.

J is TRBJ1-5 and V is TRBV19; 7 nucleotides agree with TRBD1. The CDR3 runs to 15 residues. The V gene's germline CDR1 is LNHDA and CDR2 SQIVND (reference sequence). V shed 7 bases and J 0 bases; nucleotides not matched to a gene: 6. CDR3 coding DNA: TGTGCCAGTACCCCAGGGGGAAGTAGCAATCAGCCCCAGCATTTT. It yields the protein CASTPGGSSNQPQHF.

This sequence joins TRBV7-2 and TRBJ1-6, with 10 bases identical to TRBD1. The germline V gene encodes CDR1 SGHTA and CDR2 FQGNSA. This CDR3 contains 15 residues. With V trimmed by 4 bases and J by 5 bases, 2 bases remained unmatched. The CDR3 here is CASSYDRGHNSPLHF. CDR3 DNA sequence: TGTGCCAGCAGCTATGACAGGGGGCATAATTCACCCCTCCACTTT.

The chain carries TRBV10-1 and TRBJ1-1, with D maybe TRBD1 (5 bases). With 6 bases removed from V and 7 bases from J, the gap between germline ends came to 15 bases. The CDR3 is 13 amino acids. Germline assignment: CDR1 WNHNN and CDR2 SYGVQD (reference sequence). The CDR3 sequence: CASRMGDFGEAFF. DNA for the CDR3: TGCGCCAGCAGGATGGGGGATTTCGGTGAAGCTTTCTTT.

V gene TRBV6-1 combines with J gene TRBJ1-5; tentatively, D is TRBD1 (5 bases). The V gene's germline CDR1 is MNHNS and CDR2 SASEGT. The V and J ends lost 0 bases and 7 bases respectively, with 10 bases between them. There are 14 residues in the CDR3. The DNA for the CDR3 is TGTGCCAGCAGTGAAGCTGAGGGGAGGCAGCCCCAGCATTTT. Translated, it gives CASSEAEGRQPQHF.

The V call is TRBV25-1, the J call TRBJ1-1, with 8 bases matching TRBD1. CDR1 and CDR2 (germline): MGHDK, SYGVNS. V trimming: 5 bases; J trimming: 1 base; junction bases outside the gene matches: 3. The CDR3 consists of 14 residues. The CDR3 nucleotides are TGTGCCAGCAGTTCGGGGACAGGGAACACTGAAGCTTTCTTT. This codes for CASSSGTGNTEAFF.

The V gene is TRBV7-2, the J gene TRBJ2-5; 10 bases match TRBD2. Trimming took 3 bases from V and 9 from J; bases not matched to a gene: 7. There are 14 residues in the CDR3. Germline V gives CDR1 SGHTA, CDR2 FQGNSA. The CDR3 coding sequence is TGTGCCAGCAGCTTTCTAGCGGGAGTGAGGTCCCAGTACTTC. Its protein product is CASSFLAGVRSQYF.

V and J are TRBV5-1 and TRBJ1-5; possible D gene TRBD1, 5 bases. Germline CDR1 is SGHRS and CDR2 is YFSETQ. There are 14 residues in the CDR3. Trimming stripped 0 bases from V and 9 bases from J, with 13 bases between. The CDR3 is CASSLGDGQSPQHF. In nucleotides, the CDR3 is TGCGCCAGCAGCTTGGGGGACGGGCAATCGCCCCAGCATTTT.

The chain employs TRBV6-1 and TRBJ2-5; the D is unclear. The germline gives CDR1 MNHNS, CDR2 SASEGT. Trimming shortened V by 6 bases and J by 1 base, and 12 bases separated the two germline ends. The CDR3 is 14 residues long. The CDR3 loop is CASSFTHSQETQYF. CDR3 coding DNA: TGTGCCAGCAGCTTCACACATTCCCAAGAGACCCAGTACTTC.

The chain recombines TRBV4-3 with TRBJ2-3, with 8 nucleotides matching TRBD1. The CDR3 spans 14 residues. After removal of 3 bases from V and 4 bases from J, the junction contained 3 bases not matched to a gene. CDR1 LGHNA and CDR2 YSLEER come from the germline V gene. The CDR3 reads CASSHGRGPDTQYF. In DNA form, the CDR3 reads TGCGCCAGCAGCCACGGCAGGGGGCCAGATACGCAGTATTTT.

This chain connects TRBV6-2 or TRBV6-3 to TRBJ2-3, with 9 bases that match TRBD2. This CDR3 comprises 18 residues. Per germline, CDR1 MNHEY and CDR2 SVGEGT. V dropped 0 bases and J dropped 4; count of bases not matched to a gene: 11. CDR3 in amino acids: CASSYSKGVAGVADTQYF. CDR3 nucleotide sequence: TGTGCCAGCAGTTACTCCAAGGGGGTAGCGGGAGTAGCAGATACGCAGTATTTT.

The chain couples TRBV6-5 to TRBJ1-5; a weak D match, TRBD1 (5 bases). Germline CDR1 reads MNHEY; CDR2 reads SVGAGI. Trimming removed 5 bases from V and 9 bases from J, with 20 bases in between. The CDR3 is made up of 15 amino acids. CDR3 nucleotides: TGTGCCAGCAGTCCCCATGGGGACCGATCTTTGCCCCAGCATTTT. Translated: CASSPHGDRSLPQHF.

This chain connects TRBV5-4 to TRBJ1-6; tentatively, D is TRBD1 (6 bases). Per the germline V gene, CDR1 is SGHNT and CDR2 is YYREEE (reference sequence). The CDR3 covers 15 residues. Trimming pared 3 bases from V and 7 bases from J, leaving 14 bases between. CDR3 DNA sequence: TGTGCCAGCAGCTCCAGCCTGGGGGCGAATTCACCCCTCCACTTT. It yields the protein CASSSSLGANSPLHF.

The chain joins TRBV12-3 or TRBV12-4 to TRBJ1-5; no clear D gene. The CDR3 length is 13 residues. V was shortened by 3 bases and J by 0 bases, with 3 bases between the two germline ends. In DNA, the CDR3 is TGTGCCAGCAGTTTGACTAGCAATCAGCCCCAGCATTTT. Its translation is CASSLTSNQPQHF.

The chain couples TRBV6-6 to TRBJ1-5; no clear D gene. This CDR3 has 13 amino acids. Germline lookup yields CDR1 MNHNY and CDR2 SVGAGI (reference sequence). V gave up 10 bases and J gave up 1 base, with 11 bases separating them. CDR3: CATSDGSNQPQHF. DNA for the CDR3: TGTGCCACTTCAGACGGGAGCAATCAGCCCCAGCATTTT.

This rearrangement joins TRBV27 to TRBJ2-2; no clear D. The ends were cut back, 4 bases at V and 3 bases at J, with 15 bases in the middle. Germline lookup yields CDR1 MNHEY and CDR2 SMNVEV (reference sequence). The CDR3 has 16 residues. CDR3 protein: CASSSPRRYYTGELFF. The CDR3 DNA reads as TGTGCCAGCAGTTCCCCTCGTAGGTATTACACCGGGGAGCTGTTTTTT.

V is TRBV4-1 and J is TRBJ2-2, with D unresolved. The CDR3 contains 13 residues. V dropped 3 bases and J dropped 5 bases, with 7 bases sitting between them. Germline V gene sequence: CDR1 MGHRA, CDR2 YSYEKL. The CDR3, as DNA: TGCGCCAGCAGCCAGATGCGGACCGGGGAGCTGTTTTTT. Amino acid sequence: CASSQMRTGELFF.

The chain carries TRBV4-2 and TRBJ2-7; D gene uncertain. In germline, CDR1 is LGHNA, CDR2 YNFKEQ. V lost 0 bases to trimming and J lost 6 bases, with 6 bases between them. The CDR3 consists of 12 residues. The CDR3 nucleotides are TGTGCCAGCAGCCAAGATCCGTTCGAGCAGTACTTC. Its translation: CASSQDPFEQYF.

This sequence joins TRBV2 and TRBJ1-2; D not certain. The V and J ends lost 4 bases and 6 bases respectively, with 12 bases between them. Per germline, CDR1 SNHLY and CDR2 FYNNEI. This CDR3 contains 13 residues. The CDR3 loop reads CASSASGLNGYTF. In nucleotides, the CDR3 is TGTGCCAGCAGTGCGTCGGGTTTAAATGGCTACACCTTC.

The chain employs TRBV7-6 and TRBJ1-4; no clear D. V gave up 2 bases and J gave up 8 bases, with 6 bases separating them. Germline V gives CDR1 SGHVS, CDR2 FNYEAQ. There are 12 residues in the CDR3. Written as DNA, the CDR3 is TGTGCCAGCAGCTTATTAGGGGAAAAACTGTTTTTT. Protein sequence: CASSLLGEKLFF.

This clone was recorded only once. The chain joins TRBV19 to TRBJ2-3, with D hard to call. Germline lookup yields CDR1 LNHDA and CDR2 SQIVND (reference sequence). The CDR3 totals 13 residues. V was clipped by 10 bases and J by 0 bases, with 11 bases between them. In nucleotides, the CDR3 is TGTGCCATTAAAGCGCCTAGCACAGATACGCAGTATTTT. It yields the protein CAIKAPSTDTQYF.

This chain uses TRBV6-5 with TRBJ1-5, with 7 bases fitting TRBD1. This CDR3 comprises 15 residues. Germline V gene lookup returns CDR1 MNHEY and CDR2 SVGAGI. The V and J ends lost 7 bases and 2 bases, in that order; junction bases with no gene match: 8. This chain's CDR3 is CASTPWTGGNQPQHF. The DNA for the CDR3 is TGTGCCAGCACTCCTTGGACAGGCGGCAATCAGCCCCAGCATTTT.

The chain recombines TRBV4-2 with TRBJ1-6; 11 bases line up with TRBD1. The CDR3 consists of 16 residues. J lost 10 bases, V lost 3 bases, and 8 bases had no gene match. The germline gives CDR1 LGHNA, CDR2 YNFKEQ. The CDR3 DNA follows: TGTGCCAGCAGCCAGGACGGGACAGGGGGTTACTCACCCCTCCACTTT. As protein: CASSQDGTGGYSPLHF.

The chain's CDR3 is CASSLTSGRFYEQYF. The CDR3 nucleotides read TGTGCCAGCAGTTTGACTAGCGGGAGATTTTACGAGCAGTACTTC. This sequence joins TRBV6-2 or TRBV6-3 and TRBJ2-7; TRBD2 matches 12 bases. V shed 4 bases and J 4 bases; nucleotides not matched to a gene: 5. The V gene's germline CDR1 is MNHEY and CDR2 SVGEGT. The CDR3 is made up of 15 amino acids.

This sequence joins TRBV3-1 (or the pseudogene TRBV3-2) and TRBJ1-1; D gene unclear. V was pared by 0 bases and J by 3 bases, with 5 bases between. There are 13 residues in the CDR3. Germline V gene sequence: CDR1 LGHDT, CDR2 YNNKEL (reference sequence). The CDR3 coding sequence is TGTGCCAGCAGCCAAGATAGGGACACTGAAGCTTTCTTT. Protein sequence: CASSQDRDTEAFF.

This chain uses TRBV15 with TRBJ1-3; the match to TRBD1 covers 7 bases. V was clipped by 0 bases and J by 2 bases; unmatched bases: 1. Germline CDR1 reads LNHNV; CDR2 reads YYDKDF (reference sequence). This CDR3 has 15 amino acids. The CDR3 DNA follows: TGTGCCACCAGCAGAGAGACAGGGACTGGAAACACCATATATTTT. Amino acid sequence: CATSRETGTGNTIYF.

V usage is TRBV13 and J usage is TRBJ1-2; the D gene is possibly TRBD1 (5 bases). V lost 2 bases and J 4 bases, leaving 17 bases between the germline ends. The CDR3 extends over 16 amino acids. Germline CDR1 is PRHDT and CDR2 is FYEKMQ (reference sequence). The CDR3 DNA follows: TGTGCCAGCAGCTTATGGGGTCAGGGTGGAGGCTATGGCTACACCTTC. Its protein is CASSLWGQGGGYGYTF.